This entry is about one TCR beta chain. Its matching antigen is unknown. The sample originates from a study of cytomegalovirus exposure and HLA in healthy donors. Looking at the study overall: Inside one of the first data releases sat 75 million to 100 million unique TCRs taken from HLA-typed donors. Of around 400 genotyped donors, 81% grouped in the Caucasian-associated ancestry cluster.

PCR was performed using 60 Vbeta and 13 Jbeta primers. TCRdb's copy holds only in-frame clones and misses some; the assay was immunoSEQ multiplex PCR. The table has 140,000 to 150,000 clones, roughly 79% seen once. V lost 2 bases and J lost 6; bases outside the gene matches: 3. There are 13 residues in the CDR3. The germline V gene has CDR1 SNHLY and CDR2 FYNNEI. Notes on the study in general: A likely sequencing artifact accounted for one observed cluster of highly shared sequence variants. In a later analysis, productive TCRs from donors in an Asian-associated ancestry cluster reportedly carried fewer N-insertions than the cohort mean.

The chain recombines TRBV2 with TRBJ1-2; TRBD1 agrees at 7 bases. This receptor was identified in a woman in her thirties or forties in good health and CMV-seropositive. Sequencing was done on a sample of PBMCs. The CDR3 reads CASSEYDRDGYTF. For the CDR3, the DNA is TGTGCCAGCAGTGAATACGACAGGGATGGCTACACCTTC. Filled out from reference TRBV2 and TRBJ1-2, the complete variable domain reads EPEVTQTPSHQVTQMGQEVILRCVPISNHLYFYWYRQILGQKVEFLVSFYNNEISEKSEIFDDQFSVERPDGSNFTLKIRSTKLEDSAMYFCASSEYDRDGYTFGSGTRLTVV.